This is a list of T cell receptor beta chains from one sample in a study of cytomegalovirus exposure and HLA in healthy donors. TCRdb's copy holds only in-frame clones and misses some; the assay was immunoSEQ multiplex PCR. The sample contains about 160,000 clones, 65% to 85% of which appear only once. Input material: PBMCs. These receptors were taken from a woman aged 40 to 55 in good health and CMV-seropositive. CDR3s include the opening cysteine and the closing phenylalanine or tryptophan. The order of the fields is D gene, V gene, J gene, clone size, CDR3 protein, CDR3 DNA. A D gene is named only where the DNA matches it firmly. The size entry is marked missing in some rows and otherwise reads once, few, many or a size class.

TRBD2	TRBV5-1	TRBJ2-5	-	CASSLSGGSQETQYF	TGCGCCAGCAGCTTAAGCGGGGGGTCTCAAGAGACCCAGTACTTC
TRBD1	TRBV7-2	TRBJ1-2	-	CASSPVKGAHGYTF	TGTGCCAGCAGCCCCGTCAAGGGGGCGCATGGCTACACCTTC
TRBD1	TRBV7-8	TRBJ2-5	-	CASSLALRQGAERETQYF	TGTGCCAGCAGCTTAGCGCTAAGACAGGGGGCTGAGCGAGAGACCCAGTACTTC
-	TRBV7-9	TRBJ2-7	few	CASSSQAPYEQYF	TGTGCCAGCAGCTCTCAGGCTCCCTACGAGCAGTACTTC
TRBD2	TRBV7-2	TRBJ2-3	-	CASSLDNSGVADTQYF	TGTGCCAGCAGCTTAGACAATAGCGGGGTGGCAGATACGCAGTATTTT
TRBD1	TRBV28	TRBJ2-7	once	CASIERGHYEQYF	TGTGCCAGCATTGAGAGGGGGCACTACGAGCAGTACTTC
TRBD1	TRBV9	TRBJ1-6	-	CASSAGTGNNSPLHF	TGTGCCAGCAGCGCGGGGACAGGGAACAATTCACCCCTCCACTTT
TRBD1	TRBV11-2	TRBJ1-6	-	CASSQQGGNSPLHF	TGTGCCAGCAGCCAACAGGGGGGTAATTCACCCCTCCACTTT
TRBD2	TRBV7-2	TRBJ2-7	once	CASSFPGGTYEQYF	TGTGCCAGCAGCTTCCCGGGGGGAACCTACGAGCAGTACTTC
TRBD2	TRBV7-2	TRBJ2-7	-	CASSLATRGRIYEQYF	TGTGCCAGCAGCTTAGCCACCCGCGGGAGGATTTACGAGCAGTACTTC
-	TRBV9	TRBJ2-1	-	CASSVAAGSESEQFF	TGTGCCAGCAGCGTAGCGGCAGGAAGTGAGTCTGAGCAGTTCTTC
TRBD1	TRBV5-1	TRBJ2-3	-	CASSPGGTGVDTQYF	TGCGCCAGCAGTCCGGGGGGGACAGGGGTCGATACGCAGTATTTT
-	TRBV18	TRBJ1-1	-	CASSPGLLNTEAFF	TGTGCCAGCTCACCGGGCCTCTTGAACACTGAAGCTTTCTTT
-	TRBV10-3	TRBJ2-3	-	CATNGGDTQYF	TGTGCCACCAATGGCGGGGATACGCAGTATTTT
TRBD2	TRBV19	TRBJ2-2	-	CASSVSTRAGGQTGELFF	TGTGCCAGTAGTGTATCGACTAGAGCGGGAGGTCAAACCGGGGAGCTGTTTTTT
TRBD2	TRBV6-5	TRBJ2-1	once	CASSYSGAGGRNEQFF	TGTGCCAGCAGTTACTCGGGGGCGGGAGGGCGTAATGAGCAGTTCTTC
-	TRBV2	TRBJ1-3	-	CASSWDSETIYF	TGTGCCAGCAGTTGGGACTCCGAAACCATATATTTT
TRBD1	TRBV7-2	TRBJ2-5	-	CASSPGQGRETQYF	TGTGCCAGCAGCCCCGGACAGGGACGAGAGACCCAGTACTTC
TRBD1	TRBV28	TRBJ1-6	-	CASGPLTGGGSPLHF	TGTGCCAGCGGACCCCTGACAGGGGGCGGGTCGCCCCTCCACTTT
-	TRBV19	TRBJ1-1	few	CASRPSGHWNTEAFF	TGTGCCAGTAGGCCCTCGGGACACTGGAACACTGAAGCTTTCTTT
-	TRBV7-2	TRBJ1-3	-	CASSPPGSRAGNTIYF	TGTGCCAGCAGCCCCCCGGGATCACGAGCTGGAAACACCATATATTTT
TRBD2	TRBV28	TRBJ2-2	once	CASSRTSRTGELFF	TGTGCCAGCAGCCGGACTAGCCGAACCGGGGAGCTGTTTTTT
-	TRBV19	TRBJ1-2	-	CASSDDRTGLGYGYTF	TGTGCCAGTAGTGACGACAGGACCGGGCTCGGCTATGGCTACACCTTC
-	TRBV27	TRBJ1-5	-	CASSPRSLLNSNQPQHF	TGTGCCAGCAGCCCCAGATCCCTTCTGAATAGCAATCAGCCCCAGCATTTT
-	TRBV2	TRBJ1-5	once	CASTLEQESNQPQHF	TGTGCCAGCACTTTAGAACAGGAGAGCAATCAGCCCCAGCATTTT
TRBD2	TRBV7-9	TRBJ2-2	-	CASSLVSSGRPGELLF	TGTGCCAGCAGCTTAGTCAGTAGCGGGAGACCCGGGGAGCTGCTTTTT
TRBD2	TRBV5-4	TRBJ2-5	-	CASSLGLAGGLRETQYF	TGTGCCAGCAGCTTGGGCCTAGCGGGGGGGCTAAGAGAGACCCAGTACTTC
TRBD1	TRBV2	TRBJ1-1	-	CASSEQGGAITEAFF	TGTGCCAGCAGTGAACAGGGGGGAGCTATCACTGAAGCTTTCTTT
-	TRBV13	TRBJ1-1	-	CASSLDAGANTEAFF	TGTGCCAGCAGCTTAGACGCAGGGGCGAACACTGAAGCTTTCTTT
-	TRBV10-2	TRBJ1-1	-	CASSDYSTEAFF	TGCGCCAGCAGTGACTACTCAACTGAAGCTTTCTTT
-	TRBV5-1	TRBJ1-1	-	CASSFKAGNTEAFF	TGCGCCAGCAGCTTTAAAGCAGGGAACACTGAAGCTTTCTTT
-	TRBV7-9	TRBJ2-5	-	CASSPFGRGPQETQYF	TGTGCCAGCAGCCCTTTTGGCAGGGGACCCCAAGAGACCCAGTACTTC
-	TRBV6-5	TRBJ2-1	-	CASSYSTSGAGQFF	TGTGCCAGCAGTTACTCGACTTCAGGGGCGGGGCAGTTCTTC
-	TRBV11-2	TRBJ1-2	-	CASSASRLVGGYTF	TGTGCCAGCAGCGCCTCGAGGTTGGTAGGTGGCTACACCTTC
-	TRBV19	TRBJ2-2	-	CASRLATGELFF	TGTGCCTCACGCCTGGCCACCGGGGAGCTGTTTTTT
-	TRBV7-2	TRBJ2-7	once	CASSWGHLREQYF	TGTGCCAGCAGCTGGGGACACTTACGAGAGCAGTACTTC
-	TRBV5-6	TRBJ2-2	once	CASSPYGVGITGELFF	TGTGCCAGCAGCCCGTACGGGGTAGGGATCACCGGGGAGCTGTTTTTT
TRBD2	TRBV9	TRBJ2-7	once	CASSAYSGPSYEQYF	TGTGCCAGCAGCGCGTATAGCGGGCCGTCCTACGAGCAGTACTTC
TRBD1	TRBV28	TRBJ2-5	once	CASSHYRGQETQYF	TGTGCCAGCAGTCATTACAGGGGTCAAGAGACCCAGTACTTC
-	TRBV28	TRBJ1-1	-	CASSTPDMTNTEAFF	TGTGCCAGCAGTACCCCAGACATGACGAACACTGAAGCTTTCTTT
TRBD2	TRBV6-5	TRBJ2-1	-	CASSFHIAGAGDEQFF	TGTGCCAGCAGTTTCCACATAGCGGGGGCCGGGGATGAGCAGTTCTTC
TRBD2	TRBV4-3	TRBJ2-1	-	CASSPNRGGANEQFF	TGCGCCAGCAGCCCTAATCGGGGGGGGGCCAATGAGCAGTTCTTC
TRBD1	TRBV5-4	TRBJ2-5	-	CASSLETGKETQYF	TGTGCCAGCAGCTTGGAGACAGGGAAAGAGACCCAGTACTTC
TRBD1	TRBV28	TRBJ1-1	-	CASSLRGQGSAEAFF	TGTGCCAGCAGTTTAAGGGGACAGGGTAGTGCTGAAGCTTTCTTT
TRBD1	TRBV19	TRBJ2-5	once	CASSRGIGETQYF	TGTGCCAGTAGCAGGGGGATTGGAGAGACCCAGTACTTC
-	TRBV7-6	TRBJ2-1	-	CASSLDTVINEQFF	TGTGCCAGCAGCTTAGACACAGTTATCAATGAGCAGTTCTTC
-	TRBV19	TRBJ1-1	once	CASSLGGASYTEAFF	TGTGCCAGTAGCCTGGGGGGGGCATCGTACACTGAAGCTTTCTTT
TRBD1	TRBV4-2	TRBJ2-7	-	CASSQAGTGYYEQYF	TGTGCCAGCAGCCAGGCCGGGACAGGCTACTACGAGCAGTACTTC
TRBD2	TRBV7-2	TRBJ2-1	-	CASSVISGRPENEQFF	TGTGCCAGCAGCGTGATTAGCGGGAGGCCTGAGAATGAGCAGTTCTTC
TRBD1	TRBV30	TRBJ1-2	-	CAWTPPQGASYGYTF	TGTGCCTGGACCCCCCCACAGGGGGCGAGCTATGGCTACACCTTC
-	TRBV2	TRBJ2-7	-	CASNPLGQSSYEQYF	TGTGCCAGCAATCCACTAGGACAGAGCTCCTACGAGCAGTACTTC
TRBD1	TRBV12-5	TRBJ2-7	-	CASGRTGKYEQYF	TGTGCTAGTGGCAGGACAGGGAAGTACGAGCAGTACTTC
-	TRBV7-2	TRBJ1-1	-	CASSLRGVFTEAFF	TGTGCCAGCAGCTTACGGGGGGTTTTCACTGAAGCTTTCTTT
TRBD2	TRBV27	TRBJ2-5	-	CASSSNPESGLRREQYF	TGTGCCAGCAGTTCAAACCCGGAAAGCGGACTCCGGCGGGAGCAGTACTTC
-	TRBV5-1	TRBJ1-1	few	CASGSGSYSTEAFF	TGCGCCAGCGGATCAGGGTCGTATAGCACTGAAGCTTTCTTT
TRBD2	TRBV7-2	TRBJ2-3	-	CASSLWSSGGAVDTQYF	TGTGCCAGCAGCTTATGGTCTAGCGGGGGGGCAGTCGATACGCAGTATTTT
-	TRBV9	TRBJ1-4	few	CASSVGGGHINEKLFF	TGTGCCAGCAGCGTAGGGGGGGGACACATTAATGAAAAACTGTTTTTT
TRBD1	TRBV9	TRBJ1-6	-	CASSARDSYNSPLHF	TGTGCCAGCAGCGCCCGGGACAGCTATAATTCACCCCTCCACTTT